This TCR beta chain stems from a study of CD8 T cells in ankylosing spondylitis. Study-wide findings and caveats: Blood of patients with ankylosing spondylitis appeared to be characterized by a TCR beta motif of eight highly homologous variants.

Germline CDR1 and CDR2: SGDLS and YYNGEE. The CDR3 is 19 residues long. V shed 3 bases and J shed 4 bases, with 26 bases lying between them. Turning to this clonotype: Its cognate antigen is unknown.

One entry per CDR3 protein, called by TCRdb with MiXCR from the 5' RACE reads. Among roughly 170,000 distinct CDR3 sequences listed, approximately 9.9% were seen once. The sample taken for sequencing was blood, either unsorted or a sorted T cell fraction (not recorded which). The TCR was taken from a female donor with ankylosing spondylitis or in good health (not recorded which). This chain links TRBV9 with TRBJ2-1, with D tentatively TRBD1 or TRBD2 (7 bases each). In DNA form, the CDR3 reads TGTGCCAGCAGCGCTCTAGTGTTGGGAGGGACAGTGGGGTACAATGAGCAGTTCTTC. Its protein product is CASSALVLGGTVGYNEQFF. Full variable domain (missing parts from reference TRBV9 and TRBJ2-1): DSGVTQTPKHLITATGQRVTLRCSPRSGDLSVYWYQQSLDQGLQFLIQYYNGEERAKGNILERFSAQQFPDLHSELNLSSLELGDSALYFCASSALVLGGTVGYNEQFFGPGTRLTVL.